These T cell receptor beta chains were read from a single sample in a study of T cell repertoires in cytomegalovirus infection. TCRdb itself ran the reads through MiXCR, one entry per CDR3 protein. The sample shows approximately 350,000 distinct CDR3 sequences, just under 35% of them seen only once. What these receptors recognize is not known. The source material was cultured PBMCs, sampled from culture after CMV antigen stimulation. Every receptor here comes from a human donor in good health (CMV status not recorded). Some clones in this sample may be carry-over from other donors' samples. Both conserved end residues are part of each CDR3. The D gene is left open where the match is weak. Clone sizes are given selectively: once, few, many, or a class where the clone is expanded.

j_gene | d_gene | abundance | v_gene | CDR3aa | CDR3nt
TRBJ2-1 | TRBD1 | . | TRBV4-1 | CASSHSGTGPSNEQFF | TGCGCCAGCAGCCATTCTGGGACAGGCCCAAGCAATGAGCAGTTCTTC
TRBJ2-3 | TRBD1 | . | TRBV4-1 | CASSLRTGDDTQYF | TGCGCCAGCAGCCTCCGAACAGGGGACGATACGCAGTATTTT
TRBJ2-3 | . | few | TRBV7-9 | CASSRENTQYF | TGTGCCAGCAGCCGTGAGAATACGCAGTATTTT
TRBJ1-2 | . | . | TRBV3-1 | CASSQDLGWGSYGYTF | TGTGCCAGCAGCCAAGATCTAGGGTGGGGGAGCTATGGCTACACCTTC
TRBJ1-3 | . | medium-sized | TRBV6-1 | CASRRARLSGNTIYF | TGTGCCAGCAGAAGAGCCCGACTCTCTGGAAACACCATATATTTT
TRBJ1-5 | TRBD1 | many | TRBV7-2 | CASSLATGTDQPQHF | TGTGCCAGCAGCTTAGCGACAGGGACGGATCAGCCCCAGCATTTT
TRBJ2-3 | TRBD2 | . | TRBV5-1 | CASSLEVTSGDTQYF | TGCGCCAGCAGCTTGGAAGTGACTAGCGGAGATACGCAGTATTTT
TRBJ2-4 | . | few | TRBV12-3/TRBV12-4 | CASSPNENIQYF | TGTGCCAGCAGCCCCAACGAAAACATTCAGTACTTC
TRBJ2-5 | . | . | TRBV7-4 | CASSPRGASLYQETQYF | TGTGCCAGCAGCCCCAGGGGAGCGAGCCTGTACCAAGAGACCCAGTACTTC
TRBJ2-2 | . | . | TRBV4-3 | CASSQGRAGELFF | TGCGCCAGCAGCCAGGGAAGGGCCGGGGAGCTGTTTTTT
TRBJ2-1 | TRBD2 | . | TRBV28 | CASSLPGLAGGVNEQFF | TGTGCCAGCAGCCTACCGGGACTAGCGGGAGGGGTGAATGAGCAGTTCTTC
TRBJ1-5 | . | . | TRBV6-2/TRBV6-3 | CASRNGDLGQPQHF | TGTGCCAGCAGAAACGGGGATTTGGGGCAGCCCCAGCATTTT
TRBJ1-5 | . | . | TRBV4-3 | CASSQDFQGRNQPQHF | TGCGCCAGCAGCCAAGATTTCCAGGGACGCAATCAGCCCCAGCATTTT
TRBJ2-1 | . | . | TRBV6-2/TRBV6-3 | CATRTAQSPYNEQFF | TGTGCCACCCGGACCGCTCAAAGTCCCTACAATGAGCAGTTCTTC